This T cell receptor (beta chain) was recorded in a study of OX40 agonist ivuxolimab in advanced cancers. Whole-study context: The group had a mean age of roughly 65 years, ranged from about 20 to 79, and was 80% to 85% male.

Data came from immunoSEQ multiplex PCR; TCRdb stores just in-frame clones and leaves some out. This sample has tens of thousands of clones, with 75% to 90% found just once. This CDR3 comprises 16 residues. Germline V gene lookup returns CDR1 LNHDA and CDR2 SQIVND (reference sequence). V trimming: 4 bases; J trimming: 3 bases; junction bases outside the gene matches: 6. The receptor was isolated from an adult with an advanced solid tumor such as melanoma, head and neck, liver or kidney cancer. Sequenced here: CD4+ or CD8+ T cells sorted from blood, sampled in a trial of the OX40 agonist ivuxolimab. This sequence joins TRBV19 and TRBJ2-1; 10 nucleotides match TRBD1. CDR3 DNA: TGTGCCAGTAGTACACTCGACAGGGGGCTCTACAATGAGCAGTTCTTC. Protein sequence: CASSTLDRGLYNEQFF.